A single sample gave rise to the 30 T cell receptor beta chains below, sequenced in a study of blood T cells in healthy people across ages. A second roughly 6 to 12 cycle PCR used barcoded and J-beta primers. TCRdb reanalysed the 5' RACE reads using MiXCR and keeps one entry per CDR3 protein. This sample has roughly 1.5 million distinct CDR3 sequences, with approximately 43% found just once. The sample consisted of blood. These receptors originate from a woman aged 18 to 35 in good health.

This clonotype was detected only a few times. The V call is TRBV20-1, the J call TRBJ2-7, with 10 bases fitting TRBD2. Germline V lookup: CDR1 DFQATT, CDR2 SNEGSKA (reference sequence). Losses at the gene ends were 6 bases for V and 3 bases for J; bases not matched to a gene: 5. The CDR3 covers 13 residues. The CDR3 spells CSAARTSGYEQYF. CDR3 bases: TGCAGTGCCGCAAGGACTAGCGGCTACGAGCAGTACTTC.

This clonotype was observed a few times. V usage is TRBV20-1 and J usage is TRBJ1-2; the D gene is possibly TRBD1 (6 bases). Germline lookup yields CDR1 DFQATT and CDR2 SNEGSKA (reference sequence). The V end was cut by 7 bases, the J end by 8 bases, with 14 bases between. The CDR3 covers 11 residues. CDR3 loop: CSVLQGSGYTF. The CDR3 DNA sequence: TGCAGTGTTTTACAGGGCTCGGGCTACACCTTC.

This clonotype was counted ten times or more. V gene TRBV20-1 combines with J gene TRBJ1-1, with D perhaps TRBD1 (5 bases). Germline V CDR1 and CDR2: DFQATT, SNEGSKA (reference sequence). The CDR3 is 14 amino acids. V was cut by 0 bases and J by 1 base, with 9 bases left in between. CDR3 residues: CSAREWGGNTEAFF. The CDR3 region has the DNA TGCAGTGCTAGAGAATGGGGGGGGAACACTGAAGCTTTCTTT.

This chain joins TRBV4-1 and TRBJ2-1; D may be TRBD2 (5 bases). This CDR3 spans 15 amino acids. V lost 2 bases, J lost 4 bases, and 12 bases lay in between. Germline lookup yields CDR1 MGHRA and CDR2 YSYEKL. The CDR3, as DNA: TGCGCCAGCAGCCAATCTAAACGGGGTTACAATGAGCAGTTCTTC. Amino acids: CASSQSKRGYNEQFF.

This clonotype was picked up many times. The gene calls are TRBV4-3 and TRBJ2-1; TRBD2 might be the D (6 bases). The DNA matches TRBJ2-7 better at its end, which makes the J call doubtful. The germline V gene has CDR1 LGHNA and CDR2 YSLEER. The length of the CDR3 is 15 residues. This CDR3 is CASSQDREPYNEQYF. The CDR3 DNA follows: TGCGCCAGCAGCCAAGATCGGGAGCCCTACAATGAGCAGTACTTC.

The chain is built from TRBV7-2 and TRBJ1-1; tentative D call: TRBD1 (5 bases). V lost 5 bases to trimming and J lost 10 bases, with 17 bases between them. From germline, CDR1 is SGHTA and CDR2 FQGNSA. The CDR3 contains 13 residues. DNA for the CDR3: TGTGCCAGCAGCAATCACTGGCGGGACCCAGCTTTCTTT. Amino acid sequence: CASSNHWRDPAFF.

The CDR3 DNA sequence: TGTGCCAGCAGCGAATTGCTACGCGTCCATGAGCAGTTCTTC. This encodes CASSELLRVHEQFF. The chain couples TRBV5-6 to TRBJ2-1; D gene unclear. Trimming left V 4 bases short and J 8 bases short, with 16 bases between. The germline V gene encodes CDR1 SGHDT and CDR2 YYEEEE. The CDR3 spans 14 residues.

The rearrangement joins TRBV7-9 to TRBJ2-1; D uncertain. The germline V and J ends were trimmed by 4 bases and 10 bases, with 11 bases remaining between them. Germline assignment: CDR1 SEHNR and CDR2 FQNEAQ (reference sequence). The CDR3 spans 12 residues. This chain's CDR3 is CASSSQFYEQFF. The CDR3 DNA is TGTGCCAGCAGCTCACAGTTCTACGAGCAGTTCTTC.

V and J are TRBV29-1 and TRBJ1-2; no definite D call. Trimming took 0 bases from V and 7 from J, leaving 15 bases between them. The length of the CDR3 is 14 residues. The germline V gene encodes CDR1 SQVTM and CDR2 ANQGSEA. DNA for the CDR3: TGCAGCGTTGAAGAGAGGTGGGGTACGGGTGGCTACACCTTC. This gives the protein CSVEERWGTGGYTF.

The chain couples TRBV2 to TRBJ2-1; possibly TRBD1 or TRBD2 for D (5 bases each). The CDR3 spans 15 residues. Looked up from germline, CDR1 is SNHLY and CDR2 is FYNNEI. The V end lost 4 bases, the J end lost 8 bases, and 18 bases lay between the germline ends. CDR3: CASSVGDLGSDEQFF. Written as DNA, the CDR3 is TGTGCCAGCAGTGTGGGGGACCTGGGCTCGGATGAGCAGTTCTTC. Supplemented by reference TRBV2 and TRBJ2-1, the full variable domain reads EPEVTQTPSHQVTQMGQEVILRCVPISNHLYFYWYRQILGQKVEFLVSFYNNEISEKSEIFDDQFSVERPDGSNFTLKIRSTKLEDSAMYFCASSVGDLGSDEQFFGPGTRLTVL.

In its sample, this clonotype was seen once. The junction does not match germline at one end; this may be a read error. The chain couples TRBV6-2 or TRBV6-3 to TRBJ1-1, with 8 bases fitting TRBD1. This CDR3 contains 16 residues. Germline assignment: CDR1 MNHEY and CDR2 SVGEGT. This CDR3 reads CASSLRDRSSGAEVFF. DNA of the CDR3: TGTGCCAGCAGTCTCCGGGACAGGTCTTCAGGGGCTGAAGTTTTCTTT.

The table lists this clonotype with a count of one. CDR3 residues: CASSLNGKAQFSGANVLTF. CDR3 coding DNA: TGTGCCAGCAGTTTAAACGGGAAGGCTCAATTCTCTGGGGCCAACGTCCTGACTTTC. The chain links TRBV12-3 or TRBV12-4 to TRBJ2-6; possibly TRBD2 for D (5 bases). The CDR3 covers 19 residues. V was clipped by 2 bases and J by 0 bases, with 17 bases between them.

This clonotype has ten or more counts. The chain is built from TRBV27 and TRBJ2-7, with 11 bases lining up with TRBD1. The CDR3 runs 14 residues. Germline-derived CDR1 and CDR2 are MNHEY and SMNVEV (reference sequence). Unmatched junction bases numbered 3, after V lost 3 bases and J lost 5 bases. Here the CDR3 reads CASSFGTGGNEQYF. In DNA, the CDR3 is TGTGCCAGCAGTTTCGGGACAGGGGGAAACGAGCAGTACTTC.

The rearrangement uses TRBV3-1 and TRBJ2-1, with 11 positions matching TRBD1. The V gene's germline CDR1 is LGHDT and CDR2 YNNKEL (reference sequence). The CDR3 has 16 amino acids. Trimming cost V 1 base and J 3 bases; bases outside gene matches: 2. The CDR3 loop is CASSQAGTGGYNEQFF. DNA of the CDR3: TGTGCCAGCAGCCAAGCCGGGACAGGGGGCTACAATGAGCAGTTCTTC.

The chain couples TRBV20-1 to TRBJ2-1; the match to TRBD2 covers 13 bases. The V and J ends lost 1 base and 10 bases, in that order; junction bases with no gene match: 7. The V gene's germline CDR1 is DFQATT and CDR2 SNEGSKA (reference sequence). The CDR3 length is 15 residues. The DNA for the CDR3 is TGCAGTGCTAGAGGTCGTGGACTAGCGGGAGAGGAGCAGTTCTTC. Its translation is CSARGRGLAGEEQFF.

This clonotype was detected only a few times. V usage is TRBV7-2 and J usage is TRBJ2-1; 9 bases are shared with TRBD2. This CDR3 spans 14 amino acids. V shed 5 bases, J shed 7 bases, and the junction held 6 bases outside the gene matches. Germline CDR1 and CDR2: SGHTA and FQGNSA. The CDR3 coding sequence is TGTGCCAGCAGCCAGGGACTAGCTTGGAATGAGCAGTTCTTC. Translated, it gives CASSQGLAWNEQFF.

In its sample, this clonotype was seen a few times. The CDR3 DNA reads TGTGCCAGCAGTTTAAACGGAGGGCTCAGGACCGGGGAGCTGTTTTTT. This translates into CASSLNGGLRTGELFF. This chain uses TRBV28 with TRBJ2-2; D perhaps matches TRBD2 (6 bases). This CDR3 has 16 residues. V dropped 2 bases and J dropped 5 bases, with 15 bases sitting between them. From germline, CDR1 is MDHEN and CDR2 SYDVKM.

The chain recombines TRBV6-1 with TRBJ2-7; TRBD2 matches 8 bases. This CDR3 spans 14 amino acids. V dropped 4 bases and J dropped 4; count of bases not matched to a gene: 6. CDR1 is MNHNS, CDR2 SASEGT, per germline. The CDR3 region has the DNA TGTGCCAGCAGTGGCCAGCGGGAGAGGTACGAGCAGTACTTC. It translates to CASSGQRERYEQYF.

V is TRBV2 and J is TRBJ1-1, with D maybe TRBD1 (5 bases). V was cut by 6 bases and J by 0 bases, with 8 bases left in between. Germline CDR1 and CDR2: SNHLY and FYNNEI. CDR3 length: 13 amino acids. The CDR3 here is CASRRQMNTEAFF. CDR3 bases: TGTGCCAGCAGAAGACAGATGAACACTGAAGCTTTCTTT.

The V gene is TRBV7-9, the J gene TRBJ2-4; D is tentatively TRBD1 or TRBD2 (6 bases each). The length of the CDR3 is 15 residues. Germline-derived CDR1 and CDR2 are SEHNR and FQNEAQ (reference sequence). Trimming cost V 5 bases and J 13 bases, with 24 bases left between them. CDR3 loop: CASSKEDRRAEGQYF. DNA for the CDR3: TGTGCCAGCAGCAAAGAGGACAGACGAGCGGAGGGGCAGTACTTC.

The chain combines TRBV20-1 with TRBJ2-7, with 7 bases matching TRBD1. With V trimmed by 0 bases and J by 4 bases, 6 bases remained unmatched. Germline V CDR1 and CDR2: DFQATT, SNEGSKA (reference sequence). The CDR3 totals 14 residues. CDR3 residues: CSARETGFHYEQYF. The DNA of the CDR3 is TGCAGTGCTAGAGAGACAGGGTTCCATTACGAGCAGTACTTC.

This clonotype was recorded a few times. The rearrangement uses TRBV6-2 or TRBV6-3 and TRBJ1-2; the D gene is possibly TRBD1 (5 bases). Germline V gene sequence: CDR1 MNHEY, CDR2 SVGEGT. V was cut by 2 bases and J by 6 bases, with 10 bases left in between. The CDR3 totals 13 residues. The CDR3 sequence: CASSYRGFDGYTF. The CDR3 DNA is TGTGCCAGCAGTTACCGGGGGTTCGATGGCTACACCTTC.

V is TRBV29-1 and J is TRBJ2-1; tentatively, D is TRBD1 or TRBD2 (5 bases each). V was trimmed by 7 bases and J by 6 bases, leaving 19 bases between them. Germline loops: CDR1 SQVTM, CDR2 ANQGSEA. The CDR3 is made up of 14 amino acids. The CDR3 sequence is CSAQGRTPGNEQFF. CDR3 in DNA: TGCAGCGCCCAGGGACGAACCCCGGGCAATGAGCAGTTCTTC.

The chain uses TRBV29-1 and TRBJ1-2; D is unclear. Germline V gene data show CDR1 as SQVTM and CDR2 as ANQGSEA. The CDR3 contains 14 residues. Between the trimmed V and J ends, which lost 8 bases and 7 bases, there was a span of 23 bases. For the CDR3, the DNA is TGCAGCTCTTTTAGCGGGGTGGGTCTAGGTGGCTACACCTTC. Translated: CSSFSGVGLGGYTF.

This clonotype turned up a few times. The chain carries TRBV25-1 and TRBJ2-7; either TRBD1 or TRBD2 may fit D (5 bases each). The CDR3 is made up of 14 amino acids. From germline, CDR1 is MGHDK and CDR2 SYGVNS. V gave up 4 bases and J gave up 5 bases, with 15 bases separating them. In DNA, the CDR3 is TGTGCCAGCAGTGCCTCCCGAGGGGTACACGAGCAGTACTTC. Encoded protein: CASSASRGVHEQYF.

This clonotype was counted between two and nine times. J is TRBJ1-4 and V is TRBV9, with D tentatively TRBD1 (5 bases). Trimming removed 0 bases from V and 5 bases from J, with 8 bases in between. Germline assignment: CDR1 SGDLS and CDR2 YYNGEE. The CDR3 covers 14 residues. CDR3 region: CASSVGSGNEKLFF. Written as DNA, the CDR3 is TGTGCCAGCAGCGTAGGATCAGGGAATGAAAAACTGTTTTTT.

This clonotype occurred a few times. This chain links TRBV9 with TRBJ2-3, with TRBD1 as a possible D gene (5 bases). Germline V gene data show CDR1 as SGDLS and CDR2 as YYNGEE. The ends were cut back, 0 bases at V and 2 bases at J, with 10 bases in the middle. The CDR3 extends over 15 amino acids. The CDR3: CASSVDGAVTDTQYF. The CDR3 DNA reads TGTGCCAGCAGCGTAGATGGGGCAGTCACAGATACGCAGTATTTT.

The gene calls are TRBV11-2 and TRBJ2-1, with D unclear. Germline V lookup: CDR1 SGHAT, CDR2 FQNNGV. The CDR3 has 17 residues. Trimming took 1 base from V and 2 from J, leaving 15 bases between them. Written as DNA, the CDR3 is TGTGCCAGCAGCTTAGTGTGGGTCGGAGCTCCCTACAATGAGCAGTTCTTC. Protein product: CASSLVWVGAPYNEQFF.

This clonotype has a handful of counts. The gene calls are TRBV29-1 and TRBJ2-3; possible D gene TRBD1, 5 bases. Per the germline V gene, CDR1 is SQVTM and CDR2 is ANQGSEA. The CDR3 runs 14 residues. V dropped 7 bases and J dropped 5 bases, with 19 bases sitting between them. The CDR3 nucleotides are TGCAGCGAGGCTCCAAGGGGCCTGGGAGATACGCAGTATTTT. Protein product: CSEAPRGLGDTQYF.

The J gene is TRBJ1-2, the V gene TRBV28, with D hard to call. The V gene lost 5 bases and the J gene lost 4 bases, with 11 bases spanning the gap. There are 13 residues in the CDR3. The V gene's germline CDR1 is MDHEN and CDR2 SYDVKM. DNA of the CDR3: TGTGCCAGCAGTCGGACGGATGCCTATGGCTACACCTTC. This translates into CASSRTDAYGYTF.